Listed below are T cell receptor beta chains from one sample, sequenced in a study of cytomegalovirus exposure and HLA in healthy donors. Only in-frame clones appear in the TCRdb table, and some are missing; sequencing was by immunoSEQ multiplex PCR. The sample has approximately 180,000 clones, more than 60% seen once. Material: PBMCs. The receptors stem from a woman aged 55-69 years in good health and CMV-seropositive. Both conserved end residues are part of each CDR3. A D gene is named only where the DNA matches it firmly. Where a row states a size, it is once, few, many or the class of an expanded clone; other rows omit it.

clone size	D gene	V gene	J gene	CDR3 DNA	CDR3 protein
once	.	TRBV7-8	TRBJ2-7	TGTGCCAGCAGCTTAGCGGGCCCGGGGGAGCAGTACTTC	CASSLAGPGEQYF
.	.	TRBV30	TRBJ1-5	TGTGCCTCGCGGGCAGCGGGGGGGAATCAGCCCCAGCATTTT	CASRAAGGNQPQHF
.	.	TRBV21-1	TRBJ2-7	TGTGCCAGCAGCAAAGCCGAAAGGAATGACCACAGGGGAAAGGAGCAGTACTTC	CASSKAERNDHRGKEQYF
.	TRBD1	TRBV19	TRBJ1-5	TGTGCCAGTAGTATAGACGGGACAGCGTGGAGCAATCAGCCCCAGCATTTT	CASSIDGTAWSNQPQHF
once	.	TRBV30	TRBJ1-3	TGTGCCGGGTCGGGCTCTGGAAACACCATATATTTT	CAGSGSGNTIYF
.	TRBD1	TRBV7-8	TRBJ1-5	TGTGCCAGCAGTCCCAACAGGGACAGGGCCAATCAGCCCCAGCATTTT	CASSPNRDRANQPQHF
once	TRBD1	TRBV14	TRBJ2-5	TGTGCCAGCAGCCCATTACTAAGGGACAGGGGAGTAGAGACCCAGTACTTC	CASSPLLRDRGVETQYF
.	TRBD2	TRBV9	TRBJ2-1	TGTGCCAGCAGCGCAGGACTAGCGGGAGAGAAACAGTTCTTC	CASSAGLAGEKQFF
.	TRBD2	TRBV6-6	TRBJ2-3	TGTGCCAGCAGTTACTCGAACCCCAGCGGGGCAGATACGCAGTATTTT	CASSYSNPSGADTQYF
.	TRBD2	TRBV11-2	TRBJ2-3	TGTGCCAGCAGCTTAGACCCCCTGGAGCGGGGACCAACAGATACGCAGTATTTT	CASSLDPLERGPTDTQYF
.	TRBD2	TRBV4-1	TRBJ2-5	TGCGCCAGCAGCGCTACTAGCGGGGGGATGAGTGAGACCCAGTACTTC	CASSATSGGMSETQYF
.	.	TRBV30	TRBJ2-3	TGTGCCTGGAGCCGCGGAAGATCTAGCACAGATACGCAGTATTTT	CAWSRGRSSTDTQYF
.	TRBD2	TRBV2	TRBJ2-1	TGTGCCAGCAGTGAACAGGGTTGGGCTAGCGGGTCGAGAGTCAATGAGCAGTTCTTC	CASSEQGWASGSRVNEQFF
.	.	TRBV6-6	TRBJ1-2	TGTGCCAGCAGTTACTCTTTCAGGGGCGTTGGCTACACCTTC	CASSYSFRGVGYTF
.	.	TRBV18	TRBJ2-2	TGTGCCAGCTCACCGAGGGAAGGCACCGGGGAGCTGTTTTTT	CASSPREGTGELFF
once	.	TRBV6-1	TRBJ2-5	TGTGCCAGCAGTGAACCCGTGTTGGAGACCCAGTACTTC	CASSEPVLETQYF
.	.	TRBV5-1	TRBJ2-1	TGCGCCAGCAGCTCTCGGGGGCGGGAGACTGAGCAGTTCTTC	CASSSRGRETEQFF
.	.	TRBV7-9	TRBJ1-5	TGTGCCAGCAGCTTAATCCAGGGGATCGGTAGCAATCAGCCCCAGCATTTT	CASSLIQGIGSNQPQHF
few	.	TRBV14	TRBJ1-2	TGTGCCAGTTCGACAGGCGCCTTCTCCTATGGCTACACCTTC	CASSTGAFSYGYTF
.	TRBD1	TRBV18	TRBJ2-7	TGTGCCAGCTCACCGGTCCAGGGGGCTATGGAACAGTACTTC	CASSPVQGAMEQYF
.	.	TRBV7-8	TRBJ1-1	TGTGCCAGCAGCTTAGCGGCGGTCTCTGAAGCTTTCTTT	CASSLAAVSEAFF
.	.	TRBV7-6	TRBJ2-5	TGTGCCAGCAGCTTAGTTCTTTTGGAGACCCAGTACTTC	CASSLVLLETQYF
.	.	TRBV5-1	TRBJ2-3	TGCGCCAGCAGCTTTTCAGGAAGCACAGATACGCAGTATTTT	CASSFSGSTDTQYF
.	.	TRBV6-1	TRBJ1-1	TGTGCCAGCAGTGGTCACAGGGCAGCTGAAGCTTTCTTT	CASSGHRAAEAFF
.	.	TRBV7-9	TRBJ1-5	TGTGCCAGCAGTTACAATGGGCCCCAGCATTTT	CASSYNGPQHF
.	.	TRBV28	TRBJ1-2	TGTGCCAGCAGTACCAGTCCGGGACTTAACTATGGCTACACCTTC	CASSTSPGLNYGYTF
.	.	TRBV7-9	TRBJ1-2	TGTGCCAGCAGCCCTGGGGGGGGACTTAACTATGGCTACACCTTC	CASSPGGGLNYGYTF